These 21 T cell receptor beta chains came from one sample sequenced in a study of cytomegalovirus exposure and HLA in healthy donors. PCR employed 60 Vbeta and 13 Jbeta primers. Sequenced by immunoSEQ multiplex PCR; TCRdb stores in-frame clones only, minus some. The repertoire holds 150,000 to 200,000 clones, with over 65% as singletons. Sequencing was carried out using PBMCs. The receptors come from a man aged 40-49 years in good health and CMV-seropositive.

V and J are TRBV6-1 and TRBJ2-7; possibly TRBD1 for D (6 bases). This CDR3 is built from 15 residues. Per the germline V gene, CDR1 is MNHNS and CDR2 is SASEGT. Trimming removed 1 base from V and 0 bases from J, with 10 bases in between. CDR3 sequence reads: CASSEVTGYSYEQYF. The CDR3 region has the DNA TGTGCCAGCAGTGAAGTAACAGGGTACTCCTACGAGCAGTACTTC.

CDR3 nucleotide sequence: TGTGCCAGCAGCTTAAGGGCGGGAGTCTCCTACGAGCAGTACTTC. Translation gives CASSLRAGVSYEQYF. V and J are TRBV7-3 and TRBJ2-7, with TRBD2 matching 7 bases. The CDR3 runs to 15 residues. The ends lost 1 base at V and 0 bases at J; junction bases unmatched: 3. The V gene's germline CDR1 is SGHTA and CDR2 FQGTGA.

The V call is TRBV5-8, the J call TRBJ1-2; D call uncertain. CDR1 and CDR2 from the germline V gene are SGHTS and YDEGEE. The ends were cut back, 4 bases at V and 2 bases at J, with 21 bases in the middle. This CDR3 is built from 17 residues. CDR3 protein: CASSRGATIFKNYGYTF. The CDR3, as DNA: TGTGCCAGCAGCCGGGGAGCGACAATCTTCAAAAACTATGGCTACACCTTC.

The chain employs TRBV2 and TRBJ2-3, with D possibly TRBD1 on 5 matching bases. Deletions cut 3 bases from V and 0 bases from J, with 7 bases between. The CDR3 is 14 residues long. The germline CDR1 and CDR2 sequences are SNHLY and FYNNEI. The chain's CDR3 is CASSEGPSTDTQYF. CDR3 DNA sequence: TGTGCCAGCAGTGAGGGGCCCAGCACAGATACGCAGTATTTT. Full variable domain (rest looked up from reference TRBV2 and TRBJ2-3): EPEVTQTPSHQVTQMGQEVILRCVPISNHLYFYWYRQILGQKVEFLVSFYNNEISEKSEIFDDQFSVERPDGSNFTLKIRSTKLEDSAMYFCASSEGPSTDTQYFGPGTRLTVL.

As to this clone: One junction end disagrees with the germline gene, perhaps due to a read error. The chain recombines TRBV6-5 with TRBJ2-3; TRBD1 matches at 9 bases. CDR1 and CDR2 from the germline V gene are MNHEY and SVGAGI. There are 15 residues in the CDR3. CDR3 bases: TGTGCCATCAGTACGGGACAGGGCGACACAGATACGCAGTATTTT. Residues: CAISTGQGDTDTQYF.

In this sample, this clone turned up once. The chain joins TRBV21-1 to TRBJ2-7; the D segment call TRBD2 is taken from the table without a DNA check. TRBV21-1 is reported as a pseudogene. The length of the CDR3 is 15 residues. The CDR3 region is CASSKLGTTLWEQYF. Here the CDR3 DNA reads TGTGCCAGCAGCAAGCTTGGGACTACCCTGTGGGAGCAGTACTTC.

Turning to this clone: The junction departs from germline at one end; a sequencing error may be responsible. V gene TRBV7-6 combines with J gene TRBJ2-1; 10 nucleotides line up with TRBD1. This CDR3 comprises 15 residues. From germline, CDR1 is SGHVS and CDR2 FNYEAQ. The CDR3 spells CASSPTSGTGALRVF. The CDR3 coding sequence is TGTGCCAGCAGCCCAACCTCCGGGACAGGGGCTCTCAGGGTCTTC.

CDR3 in amino acids: CASSYIGGDTGELFF. The CDR3 nucleotides read TGTGCCAGCAGTTACATCGGAGGGGACACCGGGGAGCTGTTTTTT. The genes are TRBV6-5 and TRBJ2-2, with a weak D call TRBD2 (6 bases). With 2 bases removed from V and 3 bases from J, the gap between germline ends came to 10 bases. CDR3 length: 15 residues. CDR1 and CDR2 (germline): MNHEY, SVGAGI.

This chain links TRBV4-2 with TRBJ2-2; 9 nucleotides align to TRBD2. J lost 7 bases, V lost 7 bases, and 7 bases had no gene match. This CDR3 comprises 14 residues. Germline CDR1 LGHNA, CDR2 YNFKEQ. The CDR3 sequence: CASTLAGAGGELFF. The CDR3 DNA reads as TGTGCCAGCACCTTAGCGGGAGCGGGCGGGGAGCTGTTTTTT.

This chain links TRBV7-3 with TRBJ1-1; D gene uncertain. V was clipped by 3 bases and J by 5 bases, with 10 bases between them. This CDR3 has 13 amino acids. Germline CDR1 SGHTA, CDR2 FQGTGA. For the CDR3, the DNA is TGTGCCAGCAGCTTCTCCCAGGTGACTGAAGCTTTCTTT. It translates to CASSFSQVTEAFF.

The chain couples TRBV25-1 to TRBJ2-2, with TRBD1 identical over 7 bases. The CDR3 runs 13 residues. Trimming removed 10 bases from V and 6 bases from J; junction bases left unmatched: 8. Germline assignment: CDR1 MGHDK and CDR2 SYGVNS. In DNA, the CDR3 is TGTGCCACTACAGGGGTGGACCCCGGGGAGCTGTTTTTT. It specifies CATTGVDPGELFF.

The CDR3 sequence: CASSPSMAPTDTQYF. The DNA for the CDR3 is TGTGCCAGCTCACCATCAATGGCCCCCACAGATACGCAGTATTTT. The chain carries TRBV18 and TRBJ2-3; D not certain. Trimming cost V 2 bases and J 2 bases, with 11 bases left between them. CDR1 and CDR2 (germline): KGHSH, LQKENI. This CDR3 spans 15 amino acids.

V gene TRBV6-6 combines with J gene TRBJ1-4; possibly TRBD1 for D (6 bases). This CDR3 spans 13 amino acids. Trimming took 5 bases from V and 5 from J, leaving 9 bases between them. Germline V gives CDR1 MNHNY, CDR2 SVGAGI (reference sequence). The CDR3 DNA follows: TGTGCCAGCAGTCTCCAGGGGAATGAAAAACTGTTTTTT. Translation: CASSLQGNEKLFF.

The chain has TRBV7-9 and TRBJ2-3, with 9 bases identical to TRBD2. The germline V gene encodes CDR1 SEHNR and CDR2 FQNEAQ (reference sequence). V was clipped by 5 bases and J by 2 bases; unmatched bases: 8. The CDR3 extends over 16 amino acids. The CDR3 coding sequence is TGTGCCAGCAGCCTGGGGCTAGCGGGGATCACAGATACGCAGTATTTT. Protein product: CASSLGLAGITDTQYF. Looking up the rest from reference TRBV7-9 and TRBJ2-3 gives the full variable domain: DTGVSQNPRHKITKRGQNVTFRCDPISEHNRLYWYRQTLGQGPEFLTYFQNEAQLEKSRLLSDRFSAERPKGSFSTLEIQRTEQGDSAMYLCASSLGLAGITDTQYFGPGTRLTVL.

The chain carries TRBV20-1 and TRBJ1-1; D remains ambiguous. Germline values: CDR1 DFQATT, CDR2 SNEGSKA (reference sequence). The CDR3 runs to 9 residues. V shed 8 bases and J shed 2 bases, with 3 bases lying between them. CDR3 amino acids: CSLNTEAFF. For the CDR3, the DNA is TGCAGTCTTAACACTGAAGCTTTCTTT.

This clone was seen a handful of times. This chain connects TRBV6-5 to TRBJ1-1; TRBD1 is a possible D gene (5 bases). The CDR3 has 13 amino acids. The V gene lost 6 bases and the J gene lost 1 base, with 9 bases spanning the gap. CDR1 is MNHEY and CDR2 is SVGAGI in the germline V gene. The CDR3 sequence is CASSGGTNTEAFF. For the CDR3, the DNA is TGTGCCAGCAGCGGGGGGACGAACACTGAAGCTTTCTTT.

This clone has only a few counts. The junction differs from germline at one of its ends, possibly a read error. The genes are TRBV9 and TRBJ2-5; TRBD2 agrees at 7 bases. Per germline, CDR1 SGDLS and CDR2 YYNGEE. The CDR3 covers 15 residues. CDR3 sequence: CATSVASSGSETQYF. The CDR3, as DNA: TGTGCCACCAGCGTAGCTTCTAGCGGCAGTGAGACCCAGTACTTC.

The CDR3 region is CASTKPSQGGSQETQYF. DNA for the CDR3: TGTGCCAGCACCAAACCTTCACAGGGGGGGTCTCAAGAGACCCAGTACTTC. The chain employs TRBV27 and TRBJ2-5, with D possibly TRBD1 on 8 matching bases. This CDR3 region has 17 residues. The germline CDR1 and CDR2 sequences are MNHEY and SMNVEV (reference sequence). V lost 7 bases, J lost 2 bases, and 23 bases lay in between.

The V call is TRBV6-5, the J call TRBJ1-1; TRBD1 aligns across 8 bases. This CDR3 has 15 residues. J lost 6 bases, V lost 6 bases, and 12 bases had no gene match. Germline assignment: CDR1 MNHEY and CDR2 SVGAGI. This CDR3 reads CASRGSDRGGSEAFF. In nucleotides, the CDR3 is TGTGCCAGCAGGGGTAGCGACAGGGGTGGATCTGAAGCTTTCTTT.

This clone was counted once. CDR3 in amino acids: CASSSRGQRGYTF. Here the CDR3 DNA reads TGTGCCAGCAGCTCCAGGGGGCAGCGCGGCTACACCTTC. The gene calls are TRBV9 and TRBJ1-2, with 8 positions matching TRBD1. The CDR3 extends over 13 amino acids. CDR1 and CDR2 (germline): SGDLS, YYNGEE. J was trimmed by 8 bases and V by 4 bases; bases with no gene match: 7.

V is TRBV10-3 and J is TRBJ1-5; TRBD1 agrees at 9 bases. The V gene's germline CDR1 is ENHRY and CDR2 SYGVKD. The trim removed 3 bases at V and 7 bases at J, leaving 7 bases unmatched. The CDR3 spans 15 residues. The chain's CDR3 is CAISELGQGLQPQHF. In nucleotides, the CDR3 is TGTGCCATCAGTGAACTCGGACAGGGGTTACAGCCCCAGCATTTT.